These 10 T cell receptor beta chains originate from one sample sequenced in a study of blood T cell repertoires in COVID-19. Here immunoSEQ multiplex PCR was the method, and the copy in TCRdb shows in-frame clones only, minus some. Of roughly 52,000 clones in the sample, around 83% were seen once. The sequenced sample consisted of peripheral blood. Receptor source: a human donor in a cohort sampled during active COVID-19.

This chain links TRBV5-4 with TRBJ2-5; D call uncertain. Germline CDR1 and CDR2: SGHNT and YYREEE (reference sequence). CDR3 length equals 13 residues. The germline V and J ends were trimmed by 1 base and 2 bases, with 6 bases remaining between them. CDR3 residues: CASSLLPQETQYF. The CDR3 DNA reads as TGTGCCAGCAGCTTGCTTCCTCAAGAGACCCAGTACTTC.

This chain uses TRBV3-1 (or the pseudogene TRBV3-2) with TRBJ2-2; TRBD1 might be the D (5 bases). V was cut by 6 bases and J by 4 bases, with 15 bases left in between. The CDR3 is 15 amino acids. CDR1 and CDR2 from the germline V gene are LGHDT and YNNKEL (reference sequence). The chain's CDR3 is CASSLLPQGTGELFF. CDR3 nucleotides: TGTGCCAGCAGTTTACTACCCCAGGGCACCGGGGAGCTGTTTTTT.

The rearrangement links TRBV7-9 to TRBJ2-7; maybe TRBD1 (6 bases). Trimming removed 5 bases from V and 2 bases from J, with 10 bases in between. CDR3 length: 13 residues. The germline V gene encodes CDR1 SEHNR and CDR2 FQNEAQ (reference sequence). CDR3 amino acids: CASSRDKAYEQYF. CDR3 nucleotide sequence: TGTGCCAGCAGCCGGGACAAGGCCTACGAGCAGTACTTC. The full variable domain, completed using reference TRBV7-9 and TRBJ2-7, is DTGVSQNPRHKITKRGQNVTFRCDPISEHNRLYWYRQTLGQGPEFLTYFQNEAQLEKSRLLSDRFSAERPKGSFSTLEIQRTEQGDSAMYLCASSRDKAYEQYFGPGTRLTVT.

J is TRBJ2-7 and V is TRBV18, with 7 bases identical to TRBD2. The CDR3 covers 14 residues. Trimming at V came to 5 bases and at J to 6 bases, leaving 10 bases not matched to a gene. Germline CDR1 KGHSH, CDR2 LQKENI. The CDR3 protein is CASSTSTGGGEQYF. CDR3 sequence (DNA): TGTGCCAGCTCAACCTCGACTGGCGGGGGCGAGCAGTACTTC.

This chain joins TRBV6-5 and TRBJ1-6, with no clear D. Germline V gives CDR1 MNHEY, CDR2 SVGAGI. This CDR3 is built from 14 residues. V was cut by 8 bases and J by 0 bases, with 8 bases left in between. The CDR3 spells CASRYSSYNSPLHF. The CDR3 DNA reads TGTGCCAGCCGGTACAGCTCCTATAATTCACCCCTCCACTTT.

The V gene is TRBV18, the J gene TRBJ2-7; D is perhaps TRBD2 (5 bases). V gave up 3 bases and J gave up 3 bases, with 12 bases separating them. This CDR3 region has 14 residues. The germline V gene encodes CDR1 KGHSH and CDR2 LQKENI. CDR3: CASSPSGGGYEQYF. The CDR3, as DNA: TGTGCCAGCTCACCCAGCGGAGGAGGCTACGAGCAGTACTTC.

The chain is built from TRBV13 and TRBJ2-7; D is unresolved. V was clipped by 5 bases and J by 1 base, with 9 bases between them. The CDR3 runs to 13 residues. The germline V gene encodes CDR1 PRHDT and CDR2 FYEKMQ (reference sequence). The CDR3: CASSPGSSYEQYF. In nucleotides, the CDR3 is TGTGCCAGCAGCCCAGGAAGTTCCTACGAGCAGTACTTC.

The chain carries TRBV6-5 and TRBJ2-3, with 8 bases that match TRBD2. This CDR3 spans 14 amino acids. Per germline, CDR1 MNHEY and CDR2 SVGAGI. V shed 6 bases and J 1 base; nucleotides not matched to a gene: 3. The CDR3 loop is CASRPGLGTDTQYF. In DNA, the CDR3 is TGTGCCAGCAGGCCGGGACTAGGCACAGATACGCAGTATTTT.

In this sample, this clone turned up many times. This rearrangement joins TRBV19 to TRBJ1-3; 7 bases are a match to TRBD1. This CDR3 has 15 residues. The V gene's germline CDR1 is LNHDA and CDR2 SQIVND (reference sequence). Trimming at V came to 5 bases and at J to 3 bases, leaving 7 bases not matched to a gene. As DNA, the CDR3 is TGTGCCAGTAGTCGAAAGGGGGCTAGTGGAAACACCATATATTTT. It codes for CASSRKGASGNTIYF.

With regard to this clone: This likely comes from a read error, as the CDR3 has no conserved phenylalanine or tryptophan at its end. Because the CDR3's place on the DNA is in doubt, the DNA is left out and the CDR3 is given as listed by TCRdb. The chain uses TRBV2 and TRBJ2-7; the tabulated D call, TRBD1, remains unverified against the DNA. The CDR3 is made up of 12 amino acids, end residues included. Per germline, CDR1 SNHLY and CDR2 FYNNEI. The CDR3 sequence is CASSEQWAGSTI.